The entry below describes one T cell receptor (beta chain). Its antigen is currently unknown. CDR1 SEHNR and CDR2 FQNEAQ come from the germline V gene (reference sequence). The length of the CDR3 is 17 residues. V lost 4 bases to trimming and J lost 4 bases, with 23 bases between them. Sequenced by immunoSEQ multiplex PCR; TCRdb stores in-frame clones only, minus some. The sample has around 200,000 clones, about four fifths seen once; the top ten hold 10% to 12%. The data belong to a study of cytotoxic CD8 clonotypes in ibrutinib-treated CLL. Study-wide context: The group held under twelve relapsed/refractory and approximately 15 treatment-naive patients, with roughly 17 IGHV unmutated. Study results and limitations: Collection times varied between progressing and sustained-remission patients.

This receptor was taken from a human donor with chronic lymphocytic leukemia. The sample consisted of PBMCs, taken after 12 months of ibrutinib treatment. J is TRBJ2-7 and V is TRBV7-9; weak D call: TRBD2 (7 bases). CDR3 in DNA: TGTGCCAGCAGCTCCCCTGTCGGCGGCGGGGGACAATACGAGCAGTACTTC. Protein product: CASSSPVGGGGQYEQYF.